This passage covers 7 T cell receptor beta chains from one sample sequenced in a study of beta chain features in type 1 diabetes. The entirety of the isolated RNA underwent reverse transcription, so expressed TCRB transcripts were sequenced. The protocol was immunoSEQ multiplex PCR, while the TCRdb copy is restricted to in-frame clones and leaves out a portion. Of roughly 40,000 clones in the sample, roughly 67% are singletons; the top ten hold approximately 2%. Sequenced: Tregs from blood. These receptor sequences come from a young woman in good health.

CDR3 in DNA: TGTGCCAGCTCACCCCTACAGGGGGGTGAGACCCAGTACTTC. The encoded protein is CASSPLQGGETQYF. V is TRBV6-5 and J is TRBJ2-5; TRBD1 matches 8 bases. The CDR3 sequence is 14 residues long. Germline V CDR1 and CDR2: MNHEY, SVGAGI. V lost 8 bases to trimming and J lost 5 bases; unmatched junction nucleotides: 10.

This sequence joins TRBV7-2 and TRBJ2-1; TRBD2 matches at 8 bases. V lost 5 bases, J lost 6 bases, and 9 bases stayed unmatched. In germline, CDR1 is SGHTA, CDR2 FQGNSA. The CDR3 is 15 residues long. CDR3 region: CASSPPGGVGNEQFF. The CDR3 bases are TGTGCCAGCAGCCCCCCGGGGGGGGTAGGCAATGAGCAGTTCTTC.

V is TRBV7-2 and J is TRBJ2-5; perhaps TRBD1 as D (6 bases). Judging by the DNA end, TRBJ2-7 fits better; the J call may be wrong. CDR3 length: 14 residues. Germline V gives CDR1 SGHTA, CDR2 FQGNSA. The CDR3 spells CASSFQGFSYEQYF. CDR3 in DNA: TGTGCCAGCAGCTTCCAGGGGTTCTCCTACGAGCAGTACTTC.

The chain employs TRBV7-9 and TRBJ2-7; D gene ambiguous. From germline, CDR1 is SEHNR and CDR2 FQNEAQ (reference sequence). With 5 bases removed from V and 9 bases from J, the gap between germline ends came to 17 bases. The CDR3 sequence is 13 residues long. For the CDR3, the DNA is TGTGCCAGCAGCCCTCTGCTTGTGTCCGGGCAGTACTTC. Translating gives CASSPLLVSGQYF. The full variable domain, its missing parts supplied by reference TRBV7-9 and TRBJ2-7, is DTGVSQNPRHKITKRGQNVTFRCDPISEHNRLYWYRQTLGQGPEFLTYFQNEAQLEKSRLLSDRFSAERPKGSFSTLEIQRTEQGDSAMYLCASSPLLVSGQYFGPGTRLTVT.

This sequence joins TRBV7-2 and TRBJ2-7; possibly TRBD1 for D (6 bases). CDR3 length: 13 residues. CDR1 and CDR2 (germline): SGHTA, FQGNSA. V was cut by 4 bases and J by 4 bases, with 11 bases left in between. The CDR3 DNA sequence: TGTGCCAGCAGCTCGACACAGGGATACGAGCAGTACTTC. Amino acids: CASSSTQGYEQYF. Using reference TRBV7-2 and TRBJ2-7 for the parts outside the CDR3, the full variable domain is GAGVSQSPSNKVTEKGKDVELRCDPISGHTALYWYRQSLGQGLEFLIYFQGNSAPDKSGLPSDRFSAERTGGSVSTLTIQRTQQEDSAVYLCASSSTQGYEQYFGPGTRLTVT.

This chain links TRBV6-6 with TRBJ2-1, with 7 bases aligning to TRBD2. V lost 6 bases to trimming and J lost 9 bases; unmatched junction nucleotides: 11. Germline CDR1 MNHNY, CDR2 SVGAGI (reference sequence). The CDR3 is 14 residues long. CDR3 amino acids: CASSSIGIAGEQFF. The CDR3 DNA reads as TGTGCCAGCAGCTCAATTGGCATAGCGGGTGAGCAGTTCTTC.

The chain recombines TRBV6-5 with TRBJ1-4, with D perhaps matching TRBD1 (5 bases). Trimming removed 5 bases at V and 4 bases at J, with 5 bases between. Germline CDR1 is MNHEY and CDR2 is SVGAGI. There are 12 residues in the CDR3. The CDR3: CASSDSNEKLFF. The CDR3 DNA sequence: TGTGCCAGCAGTGACAGTAATGAAAAACTGTTTTTT.